The next 6 T cell receptor beta chains were all read from a single sample in a study of shared clonotypes between healthy human individuals. Terminally differentiated effector memory CD45RA+ cells were left out of the naive CD8 fraction, which was CD45RO-negative and positively selected for CCR7. The repertoire was sequenced with immunoSEQ multiplex PCR; TCRdb's copy has only in-frame clones and lacks some. Of approximately 1.9 million clones in the sample, 90% to 95% were seen once. Sequenced material: naive CD8+ T cells from PBMCs. Source of these receptors: a man aged 18-30 years in good health. Some clones in this sample may be carry-over from other donors' samples.

This clone was seen a single time. This chain joins TRBV14 and TRBJ2-5, with D uncertain. V lost 4 bases and J 5 bases, leaving 8 bases between the germline ends. Germline lookup yields CDR1 SGHDN and CDR2 FVKESK. The CDR3 loop spans 12 amino acids. CDR3 nucleotide sequence: TGTGCCAGCAGCCGGTCTGAGGAGACCCAGTACTTC. It encodes CASSRSEETQYF.

The rearrangement uses TRBV27 and TRBJ2-7, with 8 bases fitting TRBD2. V was pared by 5 bases and J by 2 bases, with 8 bases of the junction left unmatched. There are 15 residues in the CDR3. Germline V CDR1 and CDR2: MNHEY, SMNVEV (reference sequence). The CDR3 here is CASSPGLAVTYEQYF. CDR3 nucleotide sequence: TGTGCCAGCAGTCCCGGACTAGCCGTAACCTACGAGCAGTACTTC.

The count of this clone is one. The chain carries TRBV4-1 and TRBJ1-1; 10 bases align to TRBD1. V lost 1 base to trimming and J lost 4 bases; unmatched junction nucleotides: 15. In germline, CDR1 is MGHRA, CDR2 YSYEKL. The CDR3 contains 19 residues. The CDR3 DNA follows: TGCGCCAGCAGCCAAGTGAAGGGAGGGACAGGGGATGCGGTCACTGAAGCTTTCTTT. Translation gives CASSQVKGGTGDAVTEAFF.

The CDR3 DNA is TGTGCCAGCAGCTTAGGCCTCGTATCCCCTTCCGACGGGGAGCTGTTTTTT. The encoded protein is CASSLGLVSPSDGELFF. V and J are TRBV13 and TRBJ2-2; no reliable D call. CDR3 length: 17 amino acids. V shed 0 bases and J shed 7 bases, with 18 bases lying between them. From germline, CDR1 is PRHDT and CDR2 FYEKMQ (reference sequence).

The chain uses TRBV25-1 and TRBJ2-1, with D maybe TRBD2 (6 bases). Trimming left V 10 bases short and J 13 bases short, with 14 bases between. This CDR3 comprises 10 residues. CDR1 and CDR2 (germline): MGHDK, SYGVNS. For the CDR3, the DNA is TGTGCCACCTCCCGGGGGTTCCAGTTCTTC. Its protein product is CATSRGFQFF.

This clone was seen only once. V gene TRBV28 combines with J gene TRBJ2-1; possible D gene TRBD2, 5 bases. The CDR3 runs to 17 residues. Trimming shortened V by 4 bases and J by 4 bases, and 20 bases separated the two germline ends. Looked up from germline, CDR1 is MDHEN and CDR2 is SYDVKM. The CDR3 DNA follows: TGTGCCAGCAGTTATGGCGAGGGCTCCCAGTGGTACAATGAGCAGTTCTTC. It is translated as CASSYGEGSQWYNEQFF.